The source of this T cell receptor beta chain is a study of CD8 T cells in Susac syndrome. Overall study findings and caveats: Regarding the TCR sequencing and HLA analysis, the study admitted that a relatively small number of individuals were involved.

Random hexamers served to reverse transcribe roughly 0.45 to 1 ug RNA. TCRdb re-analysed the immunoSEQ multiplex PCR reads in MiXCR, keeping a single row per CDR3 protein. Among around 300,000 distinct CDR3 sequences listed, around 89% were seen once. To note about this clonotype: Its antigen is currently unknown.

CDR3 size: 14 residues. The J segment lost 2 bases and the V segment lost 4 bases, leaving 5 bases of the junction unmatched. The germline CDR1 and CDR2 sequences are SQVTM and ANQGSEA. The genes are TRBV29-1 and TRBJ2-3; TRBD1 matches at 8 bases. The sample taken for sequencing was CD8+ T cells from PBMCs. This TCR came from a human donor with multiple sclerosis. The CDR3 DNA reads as TGCAGCGTTGTCAGGACAGGGTCCACAGATACGCAGTATTTT. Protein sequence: CSVVRTGSTDTQYF.